These 21 T cell receptor beta chains were sequenced from one sample in a study of T cell repertoires in cytomegalovirus infection. MiXCR, applied by TCRdb to the reads, yields one record per CDR3 protein. This table has approximately 1,000,000 distinct CDR3 sequences, roughly a third appearing once. These receptors lack a known antigen. This material consisted of cultured CD8+ T cells from PBMCs, taken from culture after CMV antigen stimulation. The receptors shown here come from a human donor in good health (CMV status not recorded). Some clones in this sample may be carry-over from other donors' samples.

This chain uses TRBV12-3 or TRBV12-4 with TRBJ2-7; TRBD1 matches 7 bases. The CDR3 contains 15 residues. The V and J ends lost 5 bases and 0 bases, in that order; junction bases with no gene match: 7. The CDR3 DNA reads TGTGCCAGCAGTACGAACAGGGGAAGCTCCTACGAGCAGTACTTC. This translates into CASSTNRGSSYEQYF.

V and J are TRBV7-9 and TRBJ2-7; the D is unclear. The germline CDR1 and CDR2 sequences are SEHNR and FQNEAQ (reference sequence). CDR3 length: 13 amino acids. V gave up 5 bases and J gave up 0 bases, with 8 bases separating them. In DNA, the CDR3 is TGTGCCAGCAGCATCCCCAGCTCCTACGAGCAGTACTTC. Translating it yields CASSIPSSYEQYF.

This chain links TRBV11-2 with TRBJ2-7; 9 nucleotides agree with TRBD1. V lost 4 bases, J lost 0 bases, and 7 bases stayed unmatched. Germline CDR1 SGHAT, CDR2 FQNNGV. The CDR3 runs 16 residues. CDR3: CASSSWDRVISYEQYF. CDR3 DNA: TGTGCCAGCAGCTCTTGGGACAGGGTAATCTCCTACGAGCAGTACTTC.

V usage is TRBV2 and J usage is TRBJ1-1; TRBD1 aligns across 9 bases. The CDR3 is made up of 16 amino acids. Looked up from germline, CDR1 is SNHLY and CDR2 is FYNNEI. Trimming removed 3 bases from V and 0 bases from J; junction bases left unmatched: 5. The CDR3 sequence: CASSDDRGEMNTEAFF. CDR3 nucleotides: TGTGCCAGCAGTGACGACAGGGGGGAAATGAACACTGAAGCTTTCTTT.

Only a few counts were recorded for this clonotype. This chain uses TRBV6-1 with TRBJ1-1; D is unresolved. CDR3 length equals 13 residues. The V and J ends lost 8 bases and 1 base respectively, with 11 bases between them. The germline CDR1 and CDR2 sequences are MNHNS and SASEGT. This chain's CDR3 is CASGVEPNTEAFF. DNA for the CDR3: TGTGCCAGCGGGGTGGAGCCGAACACTGAAGCTTTCTTT.

This clonotype was counted many times. The chain links TRBV11-2 to TRBJ1-6; D remains unclear. Germline CDR1 is SGHAT and CDR2 is FQNNGV. Between the trimmed V and J ends, which lost 2 bases and 6 bases, there was a span of 8 bases. This CDR3 has 14 residues. The CDR3 reads CASSLWAPNSPLHF. CDR3 coding DNA: TGTGCCAGCAGCTTATGGGCCCCTAATTCACCCCTCCACTTT.

This chain links TRBV24-1 with TRBJ2-7; D is undetermined. V was shortened by 4 bases and J by 3 bases, with 12 bases between the two germline ends. This CDR3 spans 14 amino acids. In germline, CDR1 is KGHDR, CDR2 SFDVKD. DNA for the CDR3: TGTGCCACCAGTGAAGTCCCTTCGATCTACGAGCAGTACGTC. Amino acid sequence: CATSEVPSIYEQYV.

This clonotype has a handful of counts. In DNA, the CDR3 is TGTGCCAGCAGAGATCCTACTAGCACAGATACGCAGTATTTT. Translating gives CASRDPTSTDTQYF. The V call is TRBV6-1, the J call TRBJ2-3; D not certain. This CDR3 is built from 14 residues. V gave up 6 bases and J gave up 0 bases, with 10 bases separating them. Germline V gene sequence: CDR1 MNHNS, CDR2 SASEGT.

This clonotype has a count of ten or more. One end of the junction varies from germline; a read error may be responsible. The V call is TRBV4-1, the J call TRBJ2-7, with D tentatively TRBD2 (6 bases). CDR1 is MGHRA and CDR2 is YSYEKL in the germline V gene. The CDR3 has 13 amino acids. CDR3 residues: CASSQEGSYEQYF. For the CDR3, the DNA is TGTGCCAGCTCCCAGGAGGGTTCCTACGAGCAGTACTTC.

The chain recombines TRBV12-3 or TRBV12-4 with TRBJ2-1, with no clear D. This CDR3 contains 10 residues. V was pared by 4 bases and J by 10 bases, with 5 bases between. This CDR3 reads CASSYSEQFF. The CDR3 nucleotides are TGTGCCAGCAGTTATTCCGAGCAGTTCTTC.

This clonotype was recorded once. The J gene is TRBJ2-5, the V gene TRBV28; D possibly corresponds to TRBD1 (6 bases). V dropped 2 bases and J dropped 5 bases, with 18 bases sitting between them. This CDR3 contains 16 residues. Per the germline V gene, CDR1 is MDHEN and CDR2 is SYDVKM. The CDR3 spells CASSLAKVLRGETQYF. CDR3 bases: TGTGCCAGCAGTTTAGCGAAGGTCCTCAGGGGTGAGACCCAGTACTTC. Complete variable domain (other parts from reference TRBV28 and TRBJ2-5): DVKVTQSSRYLVKRTGEKVFLECVQDMDHENMFWYRQDPGLGLRLIYFSYDVKMKEKGDIPEGYSVSREKKERFSLILESASTNQTSMYLCASSLAKVLRGETQYFGPGTRLLVL.

A few counts support this clonotype. The rearrangement uses TRBV27 and TRBJ2-1; D perhaps matches TRBD2 (6 bases). The CDR3 is 15 amino acids. The V and J ends lost 2 bases and 4 bases respectively, with 12 bases between them. Per the germline V gene, CDR1 is MNHEY and CDR2 is SMNVEV (reference sequence). The CDR3 coding sequence is TGTGCCAGCAGTTTACACCACGGGACTTACAATGAGCAGTTCTTC. The encoded protein is CASSLHHGTYNEQFF.

This clonotype was counted only a few times. The rearrangement uses TRBV6-6 and TRBJ2-1; D might be TRBD1 or TRBD2, each matching 6 bases. Germline lookup yields CDR1 MNHNY and CDR2 SVGAGI (reference sequence). V was clipped by 7 bases and J by 7 bases, with 11 bases between them. CDR3 length: 12 amino acids. The CDR3 DNA reads as TGTGCCAGCATAGGGGGGAGGAATGAGCAGTTCTTC. Translating gives CASIGGRNEQFF.

This clonotype has a handful of counts. CDR3 in amino acids: CASRRTGVQETQYF. The CDR3 nucleotides are TGTGCCAGCAGACGAACAGGGGTACAAGAGACCCAGTACTTC. The rearrangement links TRBV7-9 to TRBJ2-5; TRBD1 aligns across 7 bases. CDR1 and CDR2 from the germline V gene are SEHNR and FQNEAQ (reference sequence). This CDR3 comprises 14 residues. V trimming: 6 bases; J trimming: 2 bases; junction bases outside the gene matches: 6.

The chain uses TRBV27 and TRBJ2-5; D not certain. CDR1 and CDR2 (germline): MNHEY, SMNVEV (reference sequence). With 3 bases removed from V and 5 bases from J, the gap between germline ends came to 10 bases. CDR3 size: 13 residues. CDR3 nucleotides: TGTGCCAGCAGTTTTGAACCTGCGGAGACCCAGTACTTC. Translated: CASSFEPAETQYF.

This clonotype has a handful of counts. The V gene is TRBV4-1, the J gene TRBJ1-5; no firm D call. The CDR3 has 13 amino acids. The germline V gene encodes CDR1 MGHRA and CDR2 YSYEKL. V lost 0 bases to trimming and J lost 6 bases, with 6 bases between them. In nucleotides, the CDR3 is TGCGCCAGCAGCCAAGAGACTTTTCAGCCCCAGCATTTT. Its translation: CASSQETFQPQHF.

The rearrangement uses TRBV7-8 and TRBJ1-1, with D possibly TRBD1 on 6 matching bases. V was shortened by 4 bases and J by 7 bases, with 10 bases between the two germline ends. The CDR3 length is 12 residues. Germline V CDR1 and CDR2: SGHVS, FQNEAQ. The CDR3 sequence: CASSYTGYEAFF. CDR3 DNA: TGTGCCAGCAGCTACACAGGGTATGAAGCTTTCTTT. The complete variable domain, with remaining parts taken from reference TRBV7-8 and TRBJ1-1, reads GAGVSQSPRYKVAKRGQDVALRCDPISGHVSLFWYQQALGQGPEFLTYFQNEAQLDKSGLPSDRFFAERPEGSVSTLKIQRTQQEDSAVYLCASSYTGYEAFFGQGTRLTVV.

The rearrangement uses TRBV6-5 and TRBJ2-3, with D unresolved. Germline V gene lookup returns CDR1 MNHEY and CDR2 SVGAGI. CDR3 length: 13 amino acids. The V gene lost 2 bases and the J gene lost 8 bases, with 11 bases spanning the gap. CDR3 protein: CASSYRQEPTQYF. In DNA, the CDR3 is TGTGCCAGCAGTTACCGTCAGGAGCCTACGCAGTATTTT.

V and J are TRBV15 and TRBJ2-3, with TRBD1 matching over 8 bases. The CDR3 sequence is 11 residues long. CDR1 is LNHNV, CDR2 YYDKDF, per germline (reference sequence). The junction had 1 base not matched to a gene; V was cut back by 8 bases and J by 6 bases. This chain's CDR3 is CATWTGDTQYF. The CDR3 DNA is TGTGCCACCTGGACAGGGGATACGCAGTATTTT.

This clonotype was detected many times. The chain is built from TRBV11-3 and TRBJ2-3; tentative D call: TRBD2 (6 bases). CDR3 length: 18 amino acids. The germline CDR1 and CDR2 sequences are SGHNT and YENEEA. Trimming removed 1 base from V and 0 bases from J, with 17 bases in between. The DNA for the CDR3 is TGTGCCAGCAGCTTAGGCCCTGGTGGGGGGTCCAGCACAGATACGCAGTATTTT. Translated: CASSLGPGGGSSTDTQYF. Full variable domain (missing parts from reference TRBV11-3 and TRBJ2-3): EAGVVQSPRYKIIEKKQPVAFWCNPISGHNTLYWYLQNLGQGPELLIRYENEEAVDDSQLPKDRFSAERLKGVDSTLKIQPAELGDSAVYLCASSLGPGGGSSTDTQYFGPGTRLTVL.

J is TRBJ2-3 and V is TRBV6-6, with D unresolved. The CDR3 consists of 14 residues. Germline values: CDR1 MNHNY, CDR2 SVGAGI (reference sequence). V lost 8 bases, J lost 1 base, and 13 bases lay in between. In nucleotides, the CDR3 is TGTGCCAGCCTCGGCCCCCTGGGCACAGATACGCAGTATTTT. It codes for CASLGPLGTDTQYF.